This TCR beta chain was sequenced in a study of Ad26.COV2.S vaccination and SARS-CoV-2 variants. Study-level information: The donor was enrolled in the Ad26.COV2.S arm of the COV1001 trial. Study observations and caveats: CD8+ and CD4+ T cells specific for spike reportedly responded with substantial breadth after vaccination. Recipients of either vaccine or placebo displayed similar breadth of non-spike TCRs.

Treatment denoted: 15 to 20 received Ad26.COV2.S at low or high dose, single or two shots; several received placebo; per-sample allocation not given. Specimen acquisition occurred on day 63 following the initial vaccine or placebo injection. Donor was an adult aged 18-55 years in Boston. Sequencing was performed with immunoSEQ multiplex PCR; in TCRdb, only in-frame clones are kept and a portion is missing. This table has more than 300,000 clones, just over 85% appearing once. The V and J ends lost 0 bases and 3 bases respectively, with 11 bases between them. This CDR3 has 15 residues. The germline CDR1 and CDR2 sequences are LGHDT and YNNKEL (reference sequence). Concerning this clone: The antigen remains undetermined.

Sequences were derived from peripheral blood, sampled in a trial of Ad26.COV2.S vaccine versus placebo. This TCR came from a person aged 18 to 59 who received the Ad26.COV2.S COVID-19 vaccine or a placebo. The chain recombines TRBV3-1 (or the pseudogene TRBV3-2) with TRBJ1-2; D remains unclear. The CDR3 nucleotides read TGTGCCAGCAGCCAAGATGTCAAGGGATACTATGGCTACACCTTC. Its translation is CASSQDVKGYYGYTF.